The table lists the clone carrying this T cell receptor (beta chain) with a few counts. Its antigen is unknown. This entry comes from a study of post-analysis software for immune sequencing data. General observations from the study: Controls showed significantly higher normalized Chao1 diversity than did multiple sclerosis patients. F measure showed strong co-clustering of same-batch samples.

Unique molecular identifiers had been added to the TCR beta cDNA libraries. Input of roughly 0.85 to 11 million T cells yielded around 500,000 cDNA molecules. TCRdb reprocessed the PCR reads with MiXCR, giving one entry per CDR3 protein. This table has about 810,000 distinct CDR3 sequences, about 57% appearing once. The sample was blood. This clonotype was obtained from a girl aged 5-17 years with multiple sclerosis.

DNA of the CDR3: TGTGCCAGCAGTGAAGGTAGCGGTGCGAACACAGATACGCAGTATTTT. Translation: CASSEGSGANTDTQYF. V is TRBV2 and J is TRBJ2-3, with D maybe TRBD2 (6 bases). The CDR3 contains 16 residues. CDR1 and CDR2 (germline): SNHLY, FYNNEI. V lost 1 base, J lost 2 bases, and 13 bases lay in between. The variable domain in full, with the rest retrieved from reference TRBV2 and TRBJ2-3, is EPEVTQTPSHQVTQMGQEVILRCVPISNHLYFYWYRQILGQKVEFLVSFYNNEISEKSEIFDDQFSVERPDGSNFTLKIRSTKLEDSAMYFCASSEGSGANTDTQYFGPGTRLTVL.